The 17 T cell receptor beta chains in this list originate from one sample, sequenced in a study of T cells in Graves' hyperthyroidism and ophthalmopathy. RNA transcripts served as the template for amplifying TCR beta CDR3 regions. The TCR CDR3 was amplified in a first-round RT-PCR using the HTBI primer set. TCRdb re-derived calls from the multiplex PCR reads in MiXCR, one entry per CDR3 protein. The table lists some 570,000 distinct CDR3 sequences, approximately 17% of them singletons. The sample taken for sequencing was blood. All receptors derive from a woman under 30 with Graves' ophthalmopathy.

In this sample, this clonotype turned up many times. The gene calls are TRBV30 and TRBJ2-7, with TRBD1 identical over 8 bases. V gave up 0 bases and J gave up 9 bases; unmatched junction bases: 10. This CDR3 is built from 14 residues. The V gene's germline CDR1 is GTSNPN and CDR2 SVGIG (reference sequence). The CDR3 DNA sequence: TGTGCCTGGAGTGTGGGACAGGAGCCCTATGCGCAGTACTTC. Translated: CAWSVGQEPYAQYF. Full variable domain (remainder filled in from reference TRBV30 and TRBJ2-7): SQTIHQWPATLVQPVGSPLSLECTVEGTSNPNLYWYRQAAGRGLQLLFYSVGIGQISSEVPQNLSASRPQDRQFILSSKKLLLSDSGFYLCAWSVGQEPYAQYFGPGTRLTVT.

This clonotype was seen a handful of times. The V gene is TRBV7-2, the J gene TRBJ2-7; D could derive from TRBD1 or TRBD2 (6 bases each). The V end was cut by 1 base, the J end by 6 bases, with 22 bases between. This CDR3 is built from 17 residues. Germline V lookup: CDR1 SGHTA, CDR2 FQGNSA. CDR3 loop: CASSLGGAFVGDFEQYF. CDR3 in DNA: TGTGCCAGCAGCTTAGGGGGGGCTTTCGTGGGAGACTTCGAGCAGTACTTC.

V gene TRBV5-1 combines with J gene TRBJ2-1, with unresolved D. Germline CDR1 is SGHRS and CDR2 is YFSETQ. V gave up 4 bases and J gave up 5 bases, with 10 bases separating them. The CDR3 spans 13 residues. The CDR3 sequence is CASSVDPDNEQFF. CDR3 bases: TGCGCCAGCAGCGTGGACCCGGACAATGAGCAGTTCTTC.

This clonotype was seen only a few times. V is TRBV7-3 and J is TRBJ1-1; D might be TRBD1 (5 bases). The germline gives CDR1 SGHTA, CDR2 FQGTGA. The V end was cut by 5 bases, the J end by 1 base, with 11 bases between. This CDR3 is 14 amino acids long. CDR3 coding DNA: TGTGCCAGCAGCCGAGGGGCAGGGAACACTGAAGCTTTCTTT. It is translated as CASSRGAGNTEAFF.

Ten or more counts support this clonotype. The genes are TRBV12-3 or TRBV12-4 and TRBJ1-4; a possible D gene is TRBD1 (5 bases). The V gene lost 1 base and the J gene lost 3 bases, with 9 bases spanning the gap. This CDR3 is built from 15 residues. CDR3: CASSLDRIPNEKLFF. The CDR3 nucleotides are TGTGCCAGCAGTTTAGACAGGATCCCTAATGAAAAACTGTTTTTT.

This clonotype occurred many times. The chain combines TRBV20-1 with TRBJ1-2, with 10 bases lining up with TRBD1. The germline CDR1 and CDR2 sequences are DFQATT and SNEGSKA (reference sequence). The CDR3 covers 12 residues. CDR3: CGGPGQGHGYTF. The CDR3 coding sequence is TGCGGAGGACCGGGACAGGGGCATGGCTACACCTTC.

At least ten counts were recorded for this clonotype. This chain connects TRBV27 to TRBJ2-1; 12 nucleotides match TRBD2. CDR3 length equals 18 residues. V lost 3 bases, J lost 5 bases, and 11 bases stayed unmatched. Germline CDR1 and CDR2: MNHEY and SMNVEV (reference sequence). CDR3 sequence: CASSFSKGLAGIDNEQFF. The CDR3 nucleotides are TGTGCCAGCAGTTTTTCAAAAGGACTAGCGGGAATTGACAATGAGCAGTTCTTC.

In nucleotides, the CDR3 is TGTGCCAGCAGCGGGCGACTAGCGGGATTCGGGGAGACCCAGTACTTC. This encodes CASSGRLAGFGETQYF. The V and J genes are TRBV3-1 and TRBJ2-5; 11 nucleotides match TRBD2. The CDR3 totals 16 residues. Germline lookup yields CDR1 LGHDT and CDR2 YNNKEL (reference sequence). J was trimmed by 5 bases and V by 5 bases; bases with no gene match: 10.

This clonotype was recorded many times. The rearrangement links TRBV27 to TRBJ2-7; D is perhaps TRBD1 or TRBD2 (6 bases each). CDR3 length: 14 amino acids. V dropped 4 bases and J dropped 0 bases, with 10 bases sitting between them. CDR1 is MNHEY and CDR2 is SMNVEV in the germline V gene (reference sequence). CDR3: CASSWRGDSYEQYF. DNA for the CDR3: TGTGCCAGCAGTTGGAGGGGGGACTCCTACGAGCAGTACTTC.

At least ten counts were recorded for this clonotype. J is TRBJ2-3 and V is TRBV14, with 10 bases matching TRBD2. This CDR3 is 17 amino acids long. Germline CDR1 reads SGHDN; CDR2 reads FVKESK. V shed 4 bases, J shed 2 bases, and the junction held 9 bases outside the gene matches. The CDR3, as DNA: TGTGCCAGCAGCCCCGAGATGAGCGGGGGGGACACAGATACGCAGTATTTT. It translates to CASSPEMSGGDTDTQYF. Full variable domain (missing parts from reference TRBV14 and TRBJ2-3): EAGVTQFPSHSVIEKGQTVTLRCDPISGHDNLYWYRRVMGKEIKFLLHFVKESKQDESGMPNNRFLAERTGGTYSTLKVQPAELEDSGVYFCASSPEMSGGDTDTQYFGPGTRLTVL.

In this sample, this clonotype turned up a few times. This sequence may be a read error, since a much larger clone differs from it by one base. The chain recombines TRBV20-1 with TRBJ1-1; D is perhaps TRBD1 (5 bases). CDR3 length: 14 residues. Germline CDR1 reads DFQATT; CDR2 reads SNEGSKA (reference sequence). The CDR3 nucleotides are TGCAGTGCTAGAGGGGGGGAGGGGATCACTAAAGCTTTCTTT. Protein: CSARGGEGITKAFF.

The table lists this clonotype with many counts. V and J are TRBV5-1 and TRBJ1-2; possible D gene TRBD1, 6 bases. V was cut by 2 bases and J by 8 bases, with 16 bases left in between. In germline, CDR1 is SGHRS, CDR2 YFSETQ. This CDR3 has 14 residues. CDR3 residues: CASSLDRTVSGYTF. The CDR3 DNA reads TGCGCCAGCAGCTTAGACCGGACAGTTTCGGGCTACACCTTC.

The chain is built from TRBV29-1 and TRBJ2-7; D may be TRBD1 or TRBD2 (5 bases each). This CDR3 is 12 amino acids long. Deletions cut 4 bases from V and 0 bases from J, with 7 bases between. Per germline, CDR1 SQVTM and CDR2 ANQGSEA. In nucleotides, the CDR3 is TGCAGCGTTGCAGGGAGCTCCTACGAGCAGTACTTC. This encodes CSVAGSSYEQYF.

This clonotype was detected many times. The chain joins TRBV10-3 to TRBJ2-7; 8 bases match TRBD2. The CDR3 totals 15 residues. CDR1 and CDR2 (germline): ENHRY, SYGVKD. V was pared by 3 bases and J by 2 bases, with 6 bases of the junction left unmatched. The CDR3 sequence: CAISEEAGDPYEQYF. CDR3 in DNA: TGTGCCATCAGTGAAGAAGCGGGGGACCCCTACGAGCAGTACTTC.

In its sample, this clonotype was seen a few times. The conserved phenylalanine or tryptophan normally closing the CDR3 is absent here, so this likely arose from a read error. The V call is TRBV28, the J call TRBJ1-1; possible D gene TRBD1, 6 bases. The CDR3 has 16 amino acids. Germline CDR1 is MDHEN and CDR2 is SYDVKM. The V and J ends lost 5 bases and 5 bases respectively, with 21 bases between them. CDR3 coding DNA: TGTGCCAGCAGTCGGGGGGTCCGGGGGGCGGGGACTGAAGCTTTCCTT. This sequence encodes CASSRGVRGAGTEAFL.

This clonotype was picked up many times. The V call is TRBV30, the J call TRBJ2-5; TRBD2 aligns across 9 bases. V trimming: 0 bases; J trimming: 5 bases; junction bases outside the gene matches: 7. Germline CDR1 reads GTSNPN; CDR2 reads SVGIG (reference sequence). The CDR3 extends over 15 amino acids. The CDR3 DNA is TGTGCCTGGAGTGTAGGCGGGGGGGCGTGGGAGACCCAGTACTTC. Protein product: CAWSVGGGAWETQYF.

This clonotype was seen only a few times. The genes are TRBV4-2 and TRBJ1-1; possibly TRBD1 for D (6 bases). The germline V gene encodes CDR1 LGHNA and CDR2 YNFKEQ. The CDR3 runs to 16 residues. The V end lost 4 bases, the J end lost 3 bases, and 18 bases lay between the germline ends. CDR3 nucleotides: TGTGCCAGCAGCCTCGGCCGGGACACCTTTGACACTGAAGCTTTCTTT. It translates to CASSLGRDTFDTEAFF.